The T cell receptor beta chain under discussion was sequenced for a study of regulatory dendritic cells for organ transplantation. Study-wide context: LPS was added to dendritic cell cultures on day 6.

Study-level points and caveats: Alloreactive memory CD8+ T cell pools varied considerably between individuals. Of resting T cell subsets, memory CD8+ had the most alloreactive clonotypes. Mature dendritic cells appeared to drive more memory CD8+ clonal expansion than regulatory ones.

The repertoire was sequenced with immunoSEQ multiplex PCR; TCRdb's copy has only in-frame clones and lacks some. Among 20,000 to 25,000 clones, 65% to 90% were seen once, and the ten largest hold around 0.26%. Remarks on this clone: Its antigen is currently unknown.

V dropped 2 bases and J dropped 0 bases, with 10 bases sitting between them. This CDR3 comprises 16 residues. Per the germline V gene, CDR1 is MNHEY and CDR2 is SVGAGI. Sorted T cells were CFSE-labeled and cultured 5 days with allogeneic regulatory or mature dendritic cells at 1:10. Specimen: naive CD4+ T cells from blood cultured with dendritic cells. The subset was: CD45RA+ naive T cells. The chain carries TRBV6-5 and TRBJ2-2, with unresolved D. This TCR derives from a human donor in good health. CDR3 amino acids: CASSYEPGSNTGELFF. The CDR3 nucleotides read TGTGCCAGCAGTTACGAGCCGGGTTCGAACACCGGGGAGCTGTTTTTT.